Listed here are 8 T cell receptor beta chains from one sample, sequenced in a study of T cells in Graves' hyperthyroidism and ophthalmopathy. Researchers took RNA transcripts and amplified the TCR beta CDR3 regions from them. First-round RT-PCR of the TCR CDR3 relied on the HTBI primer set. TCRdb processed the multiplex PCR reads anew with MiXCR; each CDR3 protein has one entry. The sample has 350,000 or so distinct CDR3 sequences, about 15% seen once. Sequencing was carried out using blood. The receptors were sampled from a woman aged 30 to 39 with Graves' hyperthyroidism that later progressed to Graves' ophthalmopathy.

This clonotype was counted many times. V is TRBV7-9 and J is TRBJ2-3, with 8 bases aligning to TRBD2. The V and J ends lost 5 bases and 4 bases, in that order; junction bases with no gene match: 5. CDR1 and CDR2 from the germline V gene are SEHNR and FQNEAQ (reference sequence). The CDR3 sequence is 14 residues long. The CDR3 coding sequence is TGTGCCAGCAGCGCACGGGGGGGCGCAGATACGCAGTATTTT. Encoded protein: CASSARGGADTQYF.

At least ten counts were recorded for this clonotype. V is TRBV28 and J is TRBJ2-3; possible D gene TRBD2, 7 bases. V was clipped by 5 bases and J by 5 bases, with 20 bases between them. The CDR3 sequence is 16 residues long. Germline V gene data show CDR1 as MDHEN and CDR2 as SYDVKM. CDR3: CASSGGAVLLVDTQYF. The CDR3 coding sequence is TGTGCCAGCAGTGGGGGGGCAGTCCTACTAGTAGATACGCAGTATTTT.

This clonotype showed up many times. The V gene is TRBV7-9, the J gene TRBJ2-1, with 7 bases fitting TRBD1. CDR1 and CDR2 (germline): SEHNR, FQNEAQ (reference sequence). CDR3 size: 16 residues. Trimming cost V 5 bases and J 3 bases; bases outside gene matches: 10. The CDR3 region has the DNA TGTGCCAGCAGCCCGAGTCAGGGGGTGGTCTACAATGAGCAGTTCTTC. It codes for CASSPSQGVVYNEQFF. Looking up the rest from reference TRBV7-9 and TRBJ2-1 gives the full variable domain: DTGVSQNPRHKITKRGQNVTFRCDPISEHNRLYWYRQTLGQGPEFLTYFQNEAQLEKSRLLSDRFSAERPKGSFSTLEIQRTEQGDSAMYLCASSPSQGVVYNEQFFGPGTRLTVL.

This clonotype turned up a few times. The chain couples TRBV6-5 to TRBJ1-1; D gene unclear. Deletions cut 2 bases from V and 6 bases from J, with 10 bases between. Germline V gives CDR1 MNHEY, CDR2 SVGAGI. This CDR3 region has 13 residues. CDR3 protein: CASSYILGAEAFF. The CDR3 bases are TGTGCCAGCAGTTACATCCTCGGGGCTGAAGCTTTCTTT.

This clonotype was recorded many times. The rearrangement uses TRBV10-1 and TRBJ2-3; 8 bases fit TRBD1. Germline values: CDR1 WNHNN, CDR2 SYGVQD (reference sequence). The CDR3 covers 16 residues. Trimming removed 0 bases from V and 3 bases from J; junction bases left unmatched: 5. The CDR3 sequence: CASSESTGDGTDTQYF. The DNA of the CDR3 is TGCGCCAGCAGTGAGTCGACAGGGGACGGAACAGATACGCAGTATTTT.

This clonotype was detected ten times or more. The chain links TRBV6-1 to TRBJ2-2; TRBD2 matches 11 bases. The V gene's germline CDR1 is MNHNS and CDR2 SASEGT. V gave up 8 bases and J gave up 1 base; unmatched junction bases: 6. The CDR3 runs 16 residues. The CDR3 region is CASWTTSGVNTGELFF. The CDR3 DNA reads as TGTGCCAGCTGGACGACTAGCGGGGTGAACACCGGGGAGCTGTTTTTT.

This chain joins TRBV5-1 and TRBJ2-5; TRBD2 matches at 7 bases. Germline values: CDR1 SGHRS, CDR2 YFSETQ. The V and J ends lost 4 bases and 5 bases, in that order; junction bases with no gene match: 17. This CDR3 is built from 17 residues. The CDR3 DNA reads TGCGCCAGCAGCCCGAATAGCGGGCGGAACTTGGGGGAGACCCAGTACTTC. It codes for CASSPNSGRNLGETQYF.

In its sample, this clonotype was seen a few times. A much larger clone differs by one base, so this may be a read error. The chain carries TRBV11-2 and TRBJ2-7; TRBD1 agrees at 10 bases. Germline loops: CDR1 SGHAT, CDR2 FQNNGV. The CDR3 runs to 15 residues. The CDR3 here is CAGSPRTGGSYEQYF. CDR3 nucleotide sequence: TGTGCCGGCAGCCCTCGGACAGGGGGTTCCTACGAGCAGTACTTC.